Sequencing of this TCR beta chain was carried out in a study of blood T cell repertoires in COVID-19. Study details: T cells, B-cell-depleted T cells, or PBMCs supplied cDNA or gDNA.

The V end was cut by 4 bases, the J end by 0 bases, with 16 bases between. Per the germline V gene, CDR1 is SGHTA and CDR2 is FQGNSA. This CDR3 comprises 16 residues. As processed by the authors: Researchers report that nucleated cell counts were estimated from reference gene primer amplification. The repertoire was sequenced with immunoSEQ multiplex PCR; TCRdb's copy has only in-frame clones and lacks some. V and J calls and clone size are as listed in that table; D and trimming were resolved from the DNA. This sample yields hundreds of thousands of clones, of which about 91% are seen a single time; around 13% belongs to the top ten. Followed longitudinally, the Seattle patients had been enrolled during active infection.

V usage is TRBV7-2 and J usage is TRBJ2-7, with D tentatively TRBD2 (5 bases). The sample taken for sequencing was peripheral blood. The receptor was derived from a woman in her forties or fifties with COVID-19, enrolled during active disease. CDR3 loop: CASSSKGAVSSYEQYF. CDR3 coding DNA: TGTGCCAGCAGCTCCAAAGGAGCGGTGAGCTCCTACGAGCAGTACTTC.